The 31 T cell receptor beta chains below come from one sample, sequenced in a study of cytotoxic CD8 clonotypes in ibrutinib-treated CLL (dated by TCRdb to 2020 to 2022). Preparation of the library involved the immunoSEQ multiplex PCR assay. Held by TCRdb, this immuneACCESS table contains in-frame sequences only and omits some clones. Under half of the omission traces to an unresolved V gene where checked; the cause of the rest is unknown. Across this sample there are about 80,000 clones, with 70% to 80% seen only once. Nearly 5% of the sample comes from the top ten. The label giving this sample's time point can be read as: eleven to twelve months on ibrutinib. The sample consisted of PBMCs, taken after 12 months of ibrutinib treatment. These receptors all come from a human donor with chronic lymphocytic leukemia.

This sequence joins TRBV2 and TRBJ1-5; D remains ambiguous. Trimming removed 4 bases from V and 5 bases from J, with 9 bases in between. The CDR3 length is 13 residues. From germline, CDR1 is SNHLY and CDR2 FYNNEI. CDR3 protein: CASSARLDQPQHF. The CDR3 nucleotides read TGTGCCAGCAGTGCCCGACTCGATCAGCCCCAGCATTTT.

CDR3 residues: CASSPGTEWNEQFF. The CDR3 DNA reads as TGTGCCAGCTCACCCGGGACCGAGTGGAATGAGCAGTTCTTC. The V call is TRBV18, the J call TRBJ2-1, with D perhaps assigned TRBD1 or TRBD2 (5 bases each). Trimming stripped 3 bases from V and 7 bases from J, with 13 bases between. Looked up from germline, CDR1 is KGHSH and CDR2 is LQKENI. CDR3 length: 14 residues.

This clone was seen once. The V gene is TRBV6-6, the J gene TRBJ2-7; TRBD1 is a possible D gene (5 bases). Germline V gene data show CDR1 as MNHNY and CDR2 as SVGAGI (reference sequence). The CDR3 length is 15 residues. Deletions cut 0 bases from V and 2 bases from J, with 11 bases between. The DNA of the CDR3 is TGTGCCAGCAGTTACTCCCAGGGTTGGGCCTACGAGCAGTACTTC. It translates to CASSYSQGWAYEQYF.

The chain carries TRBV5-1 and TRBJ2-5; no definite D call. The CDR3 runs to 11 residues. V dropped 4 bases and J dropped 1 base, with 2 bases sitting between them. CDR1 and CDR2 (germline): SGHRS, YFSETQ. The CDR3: CASSIQETQYF. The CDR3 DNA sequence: TGCGCCAGCAGCATCCAAGAGACCCAGTACTTC.

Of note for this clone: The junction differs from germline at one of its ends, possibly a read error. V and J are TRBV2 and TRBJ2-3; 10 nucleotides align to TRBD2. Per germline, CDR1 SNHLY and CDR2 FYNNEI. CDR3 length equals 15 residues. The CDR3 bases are TGTGCCAGCAAGCCGGAGGGGCTAGCGGGAGATCCGCAGTATTTT. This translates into CASKPEGLAGDPQYF.

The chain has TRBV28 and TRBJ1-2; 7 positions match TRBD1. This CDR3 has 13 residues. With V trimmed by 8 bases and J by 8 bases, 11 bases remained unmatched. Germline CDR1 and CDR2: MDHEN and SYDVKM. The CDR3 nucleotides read TGTGCCAGCCTACCAGGGGGGGGCCTAGGCTACACCTTC. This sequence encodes CASLPGGGLGYTF.

This CDR3 is CASIPGDRVSEQYF. CDR3 nucleotide sequence: TGTGCCAGCATCCCAGGGGACAGGGTATCAGAGCAGTACTTC. The chain joins TRBV9 to TRBJ2-7; 9 bases match TRBD1. CDR1 and CDR2 (germline): SGDLS, YYNGEE. The CDR3 runs to 14 residues. V lost 6 bases, J lost 7 bases, and 11 bases stayed unmatched.

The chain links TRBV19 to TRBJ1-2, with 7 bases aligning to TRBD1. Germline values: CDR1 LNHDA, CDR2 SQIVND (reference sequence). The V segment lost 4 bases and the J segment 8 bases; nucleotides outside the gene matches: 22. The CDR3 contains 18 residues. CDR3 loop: CASSRDSPHVWERMGYTF. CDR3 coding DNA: TGTGCCAGTAGTAGGGACAGTCCCCATGTGTGGGAGAGGATGGGCTACACCTTC.

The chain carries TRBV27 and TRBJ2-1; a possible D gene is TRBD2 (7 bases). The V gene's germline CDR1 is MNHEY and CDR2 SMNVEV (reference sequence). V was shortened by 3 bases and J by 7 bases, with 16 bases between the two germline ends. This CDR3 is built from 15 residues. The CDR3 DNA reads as TGTGCCAGCAGTTTTCTGGGGGGGGCGGGTAATGAGCAGTTCTTC. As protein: CASSFLGGAGNEQFF.

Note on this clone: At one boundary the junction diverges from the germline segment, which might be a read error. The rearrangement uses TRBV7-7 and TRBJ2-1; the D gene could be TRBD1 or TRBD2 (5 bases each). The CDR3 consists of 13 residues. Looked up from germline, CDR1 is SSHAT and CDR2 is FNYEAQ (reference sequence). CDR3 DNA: TGTGCTAGCAGCTCCCGGGGCTGGGATGAGCAGTTCTTC. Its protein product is CASSSRGWDEQFF.

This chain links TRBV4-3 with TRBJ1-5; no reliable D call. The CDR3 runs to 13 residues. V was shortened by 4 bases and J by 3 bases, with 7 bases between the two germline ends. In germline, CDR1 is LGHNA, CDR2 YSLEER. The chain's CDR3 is CASSPGPNQPQHF. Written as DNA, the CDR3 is TGCGCCAGCAGCCCCGGGCCCAATCAGCCCCAGCATTTT.

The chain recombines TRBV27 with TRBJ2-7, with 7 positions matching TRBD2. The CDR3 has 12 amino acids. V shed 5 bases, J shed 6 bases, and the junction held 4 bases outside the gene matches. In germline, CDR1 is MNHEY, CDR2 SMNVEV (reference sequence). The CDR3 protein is CASSLGTTEQYF. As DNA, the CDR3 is TGTGCCAGCAGTCTTGGGACTACCGAGCAGTACTTC.

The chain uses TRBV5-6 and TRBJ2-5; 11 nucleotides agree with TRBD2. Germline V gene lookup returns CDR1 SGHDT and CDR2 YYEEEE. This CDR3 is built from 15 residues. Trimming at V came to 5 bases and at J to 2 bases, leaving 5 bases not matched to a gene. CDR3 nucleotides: TGTGCCAGCAGTCCGCGACTAGCGGGACAAGAGACCCAGTACTTC. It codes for CASSPRLAGQETQYF.

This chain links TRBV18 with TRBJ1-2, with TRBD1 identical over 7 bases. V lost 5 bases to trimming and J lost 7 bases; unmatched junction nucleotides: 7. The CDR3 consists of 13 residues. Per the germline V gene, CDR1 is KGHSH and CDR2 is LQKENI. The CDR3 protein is CASSANRGGGYTF. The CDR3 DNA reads TGTGCCAGCTCAGCGAACAGGGGCGGTGGCTACACCTTC.

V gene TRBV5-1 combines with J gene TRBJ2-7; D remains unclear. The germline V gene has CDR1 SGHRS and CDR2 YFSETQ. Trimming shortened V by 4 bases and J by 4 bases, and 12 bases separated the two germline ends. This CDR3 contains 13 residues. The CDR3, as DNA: TGCGCCAGCAGCCCCCGCTTGTCTTACGAGCAGTACTTC. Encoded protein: CASSPRLSYEQYF.

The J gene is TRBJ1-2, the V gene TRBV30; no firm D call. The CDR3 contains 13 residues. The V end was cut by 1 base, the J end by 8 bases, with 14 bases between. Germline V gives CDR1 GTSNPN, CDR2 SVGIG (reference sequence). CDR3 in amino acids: CAWSASETGGYTF. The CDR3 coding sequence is TGTGCCTGGAGTGCCAGTGAGACGGGAGGCTACACCTTC.

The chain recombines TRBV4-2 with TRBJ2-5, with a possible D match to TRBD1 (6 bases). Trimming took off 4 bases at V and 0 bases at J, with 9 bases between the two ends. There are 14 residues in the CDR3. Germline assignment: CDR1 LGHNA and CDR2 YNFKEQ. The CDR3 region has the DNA TGTGCCAGCAGCCGCCAGGGGTACCAAGAGACCCAGTACTTC. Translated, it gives CASSRQGYQETQYF.

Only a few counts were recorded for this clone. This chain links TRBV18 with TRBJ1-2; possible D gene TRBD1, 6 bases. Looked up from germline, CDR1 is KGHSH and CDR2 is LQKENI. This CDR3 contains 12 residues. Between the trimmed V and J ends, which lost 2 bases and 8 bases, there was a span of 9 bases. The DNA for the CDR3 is TGTGCCAGCTCACCAGTCGGGGGCGGCTACACCTTC. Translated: CASSPVGGGYTF.

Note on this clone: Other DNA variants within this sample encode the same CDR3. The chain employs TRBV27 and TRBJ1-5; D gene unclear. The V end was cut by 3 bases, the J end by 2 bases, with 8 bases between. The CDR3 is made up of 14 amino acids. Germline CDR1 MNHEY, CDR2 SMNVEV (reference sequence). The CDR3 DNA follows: TGTGCCAGCAGTTTGGGTGATGGCAATCAGCCCCAGCATTTT. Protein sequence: CASSLGDGNQPQHF.

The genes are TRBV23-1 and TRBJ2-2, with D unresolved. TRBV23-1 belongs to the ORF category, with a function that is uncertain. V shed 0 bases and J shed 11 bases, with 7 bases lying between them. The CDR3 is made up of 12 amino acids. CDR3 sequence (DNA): TGCGCCAGCAGTCAATCGGGCCCTGAGCTGTTTTTT. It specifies CASSQSGPELFF.

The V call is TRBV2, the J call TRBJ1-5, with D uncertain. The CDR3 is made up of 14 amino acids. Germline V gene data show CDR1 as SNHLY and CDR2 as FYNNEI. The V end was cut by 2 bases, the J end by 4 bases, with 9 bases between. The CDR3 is CASSESPVNQPQHF. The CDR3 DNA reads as TGTGCCAGCAGTGAATCGCCCGTTAATCAGCCCCAGCATTTT.

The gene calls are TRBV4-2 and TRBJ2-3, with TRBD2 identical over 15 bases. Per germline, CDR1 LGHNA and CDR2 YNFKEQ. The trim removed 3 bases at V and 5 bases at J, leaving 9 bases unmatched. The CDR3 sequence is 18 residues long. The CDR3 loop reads CASSQPGLAGGGLDTQYF. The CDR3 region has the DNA TGTGCCAGCAGCCAGCCGGGACTAGCGGGGGGTGGTTTAGATACGCAGTATTTT.

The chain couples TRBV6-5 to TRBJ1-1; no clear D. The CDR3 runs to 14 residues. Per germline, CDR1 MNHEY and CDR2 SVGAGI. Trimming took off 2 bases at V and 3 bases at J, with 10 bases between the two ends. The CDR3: CASSYRVGYTEAFF. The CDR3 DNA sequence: TGTGCCAGCAGTTACAGGGTAGGGTACACTGAAGCTTTCTTT.

CDR3 loop: CATQGTGGPYEQYF. As DNA, the CDR3 is TGTGCCACCCAGGGGACAGGCGGCCCCTACGAGCAGTACTTC. The chain is built from TRBV10-3 and TRBJ2-7; TRBD1 matches at 8 bases. V dropped 10 bases and J dropped 2; count of bases not matched to a gene: 10. The CDR3 spans 14 residues. CDR1 and CDR2 from the germline V gene are ENHRY and SYGVKD.

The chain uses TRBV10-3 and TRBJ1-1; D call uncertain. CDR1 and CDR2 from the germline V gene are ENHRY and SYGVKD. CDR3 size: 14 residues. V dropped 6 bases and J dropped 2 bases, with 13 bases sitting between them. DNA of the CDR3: TGTGCCATCAGCAACACCCACGGAAACACTGAAGCTTTCTTT. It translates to CAISNTHGNTEAFF.

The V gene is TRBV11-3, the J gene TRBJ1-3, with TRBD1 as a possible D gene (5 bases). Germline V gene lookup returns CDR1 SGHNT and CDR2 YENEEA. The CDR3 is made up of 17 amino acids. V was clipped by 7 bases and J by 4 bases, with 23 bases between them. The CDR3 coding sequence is TGTGCCAGCACCACACCGCGCCAGGGAGGGAGAGGAAACACCATATATTTT. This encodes CASTTPRQGGRGNTIYF.

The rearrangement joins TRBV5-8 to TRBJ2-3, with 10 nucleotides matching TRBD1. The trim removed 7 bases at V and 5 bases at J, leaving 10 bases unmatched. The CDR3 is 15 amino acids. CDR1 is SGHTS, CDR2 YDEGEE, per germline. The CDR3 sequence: CASALGTGVLDTQYF. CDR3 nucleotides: TGTGCCAGCGCACTGGGGACAGGGGTTTTAGATACGCAGTATTTT.

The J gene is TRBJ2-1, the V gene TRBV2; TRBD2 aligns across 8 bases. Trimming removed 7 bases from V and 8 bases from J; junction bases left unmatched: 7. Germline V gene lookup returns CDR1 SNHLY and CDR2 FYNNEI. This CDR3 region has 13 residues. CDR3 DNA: TGTGCCAGCAAAGGACTAGCCGGATATGAGCAGTTCTTC. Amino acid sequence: CASKGLAGYEQFF.

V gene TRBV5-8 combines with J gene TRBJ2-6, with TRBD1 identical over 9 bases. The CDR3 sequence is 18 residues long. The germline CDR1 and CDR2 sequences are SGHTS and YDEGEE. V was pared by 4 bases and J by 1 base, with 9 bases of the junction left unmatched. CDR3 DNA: TGTGCCAGCAGCCTGGGGGACAGGGCCCTTTCTGGGGCCAACGTCCTGACTTTC. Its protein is CASSLGDRALSGANVLTF.

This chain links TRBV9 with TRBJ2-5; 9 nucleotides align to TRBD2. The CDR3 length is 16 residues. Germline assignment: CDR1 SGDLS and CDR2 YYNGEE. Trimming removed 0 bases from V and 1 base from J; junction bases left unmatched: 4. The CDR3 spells CASSVGASGTQETQYF. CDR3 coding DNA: TGTGCCAGCAGCGTAGGGGCTAGCGGGACCCAAGAGACCCAGTACTTC.

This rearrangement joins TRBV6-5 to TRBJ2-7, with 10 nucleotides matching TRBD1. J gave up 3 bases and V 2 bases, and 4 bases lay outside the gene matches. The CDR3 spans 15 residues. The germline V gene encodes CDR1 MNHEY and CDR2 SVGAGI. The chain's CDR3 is CASSYAGTGDYEQYF. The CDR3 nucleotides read TGTGCCAGCAGTTACGCCGGGACAGGGGACTACGAGCAGTACTTC.